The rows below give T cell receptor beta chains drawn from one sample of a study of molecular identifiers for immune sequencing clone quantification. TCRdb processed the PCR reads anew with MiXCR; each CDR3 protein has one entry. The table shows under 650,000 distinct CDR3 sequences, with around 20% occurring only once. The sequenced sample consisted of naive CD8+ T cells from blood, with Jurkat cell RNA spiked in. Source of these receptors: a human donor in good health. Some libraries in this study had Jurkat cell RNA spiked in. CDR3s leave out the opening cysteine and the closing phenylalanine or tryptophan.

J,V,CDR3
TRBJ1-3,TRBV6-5,ASSPLFSTDPSGNTIY
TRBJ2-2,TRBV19,ASRTSQGARTGELF
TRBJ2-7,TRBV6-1,ASSYPRGWGGSYEQY
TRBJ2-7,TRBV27,ASSFGTGAYEQY
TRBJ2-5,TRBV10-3,AISMAAGRQETQY
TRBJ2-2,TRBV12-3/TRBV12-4,ARRGELF
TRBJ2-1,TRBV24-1,ATSVGQSSYNEQF
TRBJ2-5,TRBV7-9,ASSPIPGTSGGNQETQY
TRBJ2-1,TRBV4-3,ASSQARREYNEQF
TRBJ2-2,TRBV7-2,ASSFDRGNTGELF
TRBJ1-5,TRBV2,ASSTSRINNQPQH
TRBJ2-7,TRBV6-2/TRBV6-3,ASSFKGISHEQY
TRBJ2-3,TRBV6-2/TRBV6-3,ASSSLSGLAGDTDTQY
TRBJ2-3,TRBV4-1,ASSQTGAETDTQY
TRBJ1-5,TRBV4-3,ASSQDWTPNQPQH
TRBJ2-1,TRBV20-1,SAKRGLAGEINEQF
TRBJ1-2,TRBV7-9,ASSLVLGSNYGYT
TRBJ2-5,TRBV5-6,ASSLSSGGQETQY
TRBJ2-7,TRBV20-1,SARGTGVNYEQY
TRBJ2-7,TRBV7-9,ASSREASGPYEQY
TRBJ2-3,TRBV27,ASSSRQGVADTQY
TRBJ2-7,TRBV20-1,SAPRTEYEQY
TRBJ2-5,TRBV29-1,SAEWGGKSQY
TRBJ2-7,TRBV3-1,ASSPAPGQSYEQY
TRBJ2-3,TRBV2,ASSVRYGVVTDTQY
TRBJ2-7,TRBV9,ASSVAAGENYEQY
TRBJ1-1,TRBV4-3,ASSQDHGSMNTEAF
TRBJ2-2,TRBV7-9,ASSLGAPGVTDGELF
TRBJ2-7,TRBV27,ASSLVGTGVGEQY
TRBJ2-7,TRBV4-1,ASSQGQGAAYEQY
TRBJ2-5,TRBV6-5,ASSPRQLQETQY
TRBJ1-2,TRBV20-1,SARKQGQGVDYGYT
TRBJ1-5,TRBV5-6,ASSLRDRGNQPQH
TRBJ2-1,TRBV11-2,ASRTPGTSGRALGEQF
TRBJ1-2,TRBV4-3,ASSQEDRGLYGYT
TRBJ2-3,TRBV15,ATSSADGTDTQY
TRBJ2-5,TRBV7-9,ASTQIGVETQY
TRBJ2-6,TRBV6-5,ASSSQVSGANVLT
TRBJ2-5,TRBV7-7,ASSSGLTGALYQETQY
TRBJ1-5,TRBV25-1,ASSEGTGHNQPQH
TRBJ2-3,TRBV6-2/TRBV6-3,ASSYSVSGDPTDTQY
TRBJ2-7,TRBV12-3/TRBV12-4,ASSLGVSYEQC
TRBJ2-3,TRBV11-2,ASNQEGASTDTQY
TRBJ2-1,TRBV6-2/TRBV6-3,ASSYSSQGGEQF
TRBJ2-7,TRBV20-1,RPTGTGASYEQY
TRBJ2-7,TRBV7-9,ASSTSGTVFERY
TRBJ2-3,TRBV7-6,ASSLVGGTTDTQY
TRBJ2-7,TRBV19,ASSLEGMGGAIHEQY
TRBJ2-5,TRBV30,AWGGLPEAEIQY
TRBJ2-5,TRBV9,ASTSDGNLQETQY
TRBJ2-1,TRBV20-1,SARVPVFQREGHNEQF
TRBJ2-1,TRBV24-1,ATSDFKEAPYNEQF
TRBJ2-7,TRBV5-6,ASTGVRHLSYEQY
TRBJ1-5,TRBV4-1,ASSQDVASGTQPQH
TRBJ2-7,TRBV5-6,ASSAGPGQSYEQY